One sample yielded the 24 T cell receptor beta chains listed below, sequenced in a study of T cells after yellow fever vaccination. TCRdb reanalysed the 5' RACE reads using MiXCR and keeps one entry per CDR3 protein. The sample has a few hundred thousand distinct CDR3 sequences, roughly 11% seen once. Sequencing was performed on PBMCs, taken on the day of the first yellow fever vaccination. These receptors were taken from a young man who received the YFV17D yellow fever vaccine.

The chain joins TRBV4-1 to TRBJ2-7; D call uncertain. This CDR3 is built from 14 residues. Trimming removed 0 bases from V and 5 bases from J, with 11 bases in between. Looked up from germline, CDR1 is MGHRA and CDR2 is YSYEKL. The CDR3 is CASSQEGGSHEQYF. The CDR3 DNA follows: TGCGCCAGCAGCCAAGAGGGCGGATCTCACGAGCAGTACTTC.

V gene TRBV6-5 combines with J gene TRBJ2-1; D is ambiguous. The CDR3 spans 19 residues. Trimming shortened V by 4 bases and J by 2 bases, and 24 bases separated the two germline ends. The germline V gene encodes CDR1 MNHEY and CDR2 SVGAGI. The CDR3 is CASSSTQNPRAYAYNEQFF. In DNA form, the CDR3 reads TGTGCCAGCAGTTCGACCCAAAACCCTCGAGCGTATGCCTACAATGAGCAGTTCTTC.

This clonotype was counted only a few times. The V call is TRBV4-2, the J call TRBJ2-3; the D gene could be TRBD1 or TRBD2 (5 bases each). Germline V lookup: CDR1 LGHNA, CDR2 YNFKEQ. The CDR3 spans 14 residues. V was pared by 3 bases and J by 2 bases, with 9 bases between. This CDR3 is CASSQGENTDTQYF. Written as DNA, the CDR3 is TGTGCCAGCAGCCAGGGGGAAAACACAGATACGCAGTATTTT.

The chain uses TRBV11-2 and TRBJ1-2, with no clear D. Trimming shortened V by 0 bases and J by 8 bases, and 10 bases separated the two germline ends. Germline V lookup: CDR1 SGHAT, CDR2 FQNNGV. The CDR3 runs to 13 residues. In nucleotides, the CDR3 is TGTGCCAGCAGCTTAGAGGGAGGGTGGGGCTACACCTTC. Encoded protein: CASSLEGGWGYTF.

In its sample, this clonotype was seen a few times. The rearrangement links TRBV4-1 to TRBJ2-3; D uncertain. The CDR3 contains 13 residues. Germline loops: CDR1 MGHRA, CDR2 YSYEKL. V was trimmed by 0 bases and J by 4 bases, leaving 5 bases between them. The DNA of the CDR3 is TGCGCCAGCAGCCAAGATGGCCCAGATACGCAGTATTTT. Protein: CASSQDGPDTQYF.

The genes are TRBV4-1 and TRBJ1-4, with a possible D match to TRBD1 (6 bases). The germline V and J ends were trimmed by 0 bases and 5 bases, with 10 bases remaining between them. Germline CDR1 MGHRA, CDR2 YSYEKL. This CDR3 contains 15 residues. CDR3 sequence reads: CASSQDRGANEKLFF. CDR3 in DNA: TGCGCCAGCAGCCAAGATAGGGGGGCAAATGAAAAACTGTTTTTT.

This clonotype was counted a few times. The J gene is TRBJ1-2, the V gene TRBV27; D perhaps matches TRBD1 (6 bases). In germline, CDR1 is MNHEY, CDR2 SMNVEV (reference sequence). The CDR3 totals 11 residues. Trimming cost V 10 bases and J 8 bases, with 14 bases left between them. The DNA of the CDR3 is TGTGCCACCGGCAGGGGCGCCGGCTACACCTTC. Translation gives CATGRGAGYTF.

The V gene is TRBV5-1, the J gene TRBJ2-3, with 8 bases matching TRBD1. This CDR3 region has 15 residues. The germline V gene has CDR1 SGHRS and CDR2 YFSETQ. Trimming cost V 0 bases and J 4 bases; bases outside gene matches: 4. The CDR3 region is CASSLDQGAADTQYF. CDR3 in DNA: TGCGCCAGCAGCTTGGACCAGGGGGCAGCAGATACGCAGTATTTT. The full variable domain, rest sourced from reference TRBV5-1 and TRBJ2-3, is KAGVTQTPRYLIKTRGQQVTLSCSPISGHRSVSWYQQTPGQGLQFLFEYFSETQRNKGNFPGRFSGRQFSNSRSEMNVSTLELGDSALYLCASSLDQGAADTQYFGPGTRLTVL.

Many counts were recorded for this clonotype. The chain combines TRBV7-2 with TRBJ1-5, with a weak D call TRBD1 (5 bases). CDR1 is SGHTA and CDR2 is FQGNSA in the germline V gene. The CDR3 sequence is 16 residues long. Trimming took off 4 bases at V and 0 bases at J, with 13 bases between the two ends. The CDR3 here is CASSSTGHYSNQPQHF. CDR3 nucleotides: TGTGCCAGCAGCTCTACAGGACACTATAGCAATCAGCCCCAGCATTTT.

This clonotype was seen more than once but under ten times. This chain uses TRBV24-1 with TRBJ2-1; TRBD1 is a possible D gene (6 bases). The ends were cut back, 4 bases at V and 5 bases at J, with 11 bases in the middle. This CDR3 comprises 14 residues. Germline assignment: CDR1 KGHDR and CDR2 SFDVKD. The CDR3 protein is CATSDRRTDNEQFF. In DNA, the CDR3 is TGTGCCACCAGTGACCGCCGGACAGACAATGAGCAGTTCTTC.

This clonotype was counted ten times or more. This sequence joins TRBV6-5 and TRBJ1-6; no reliable D call. Trimming cost V 2 bases and J 8 bases, with 7 bases left between them. The CDR3 has 13 amino acids. Germline V gene lookup returns CDR1 MNHEY and CDR2 SVGAGI. CDR3 sequence: CASSYVSDSPLHF. In nucleotides, the CDR3 is TGTGCCAGCAGTTACGTATCTGATTCACCCCTCCACTTT.

At least ten counts were recorded for this clonotype. This sequence joins TRBV7-9 and TRBJ2-1; 12 nucleotides agree with TRBD1. Germline CDR1 is SEHNR and CDR2 is FQNEAQ (reference sequence). Losses at the gene ends were 5 bases for V and 4 bases for J; bases not matched to a gene: 3. The CDR3 spans 15 residues. CDR3 DNA: TGTGCCAGCAGCGAGGGACAGGGGGCTTACAATGAGCAGTTCTTC. It codes for CASSEGQGAYNEQFF.

The chain is built from TRBV7-2 and TRBJ1-2, with a weak D call TRBD1 (5 bases). CDR3 length: 13 amino acids. V lost 1 base, J lost 7 bases, and 10 bases lay in between. Germline V gene lookup returns CDR1 SGHTA and CDR2 FQGNSA. The CDR3 coding sequence is TGTGCCAGCAGCTTAGAGGGGAACCTTGGCTACACCTTC. Translation: CASSLEGNLGYTF.

V and J are TRBV5-5 and TRBJ2-1, with 10 bases lining up with TRBD2. Trimming at V came to 5 bases and at J to 4 bases, leaving 6 bases not matched to a gene. The CDR3 consists of 15 residues. CDR1 and CDR2 (germline): SGHKS, YYEKEE (reference sequence). CDR3 DNA: TGTGCCAGCAGGACTACTAGCGGGGCGTACAATGAGCAGTTCTTC. Translation: CASRTTSGAYNEQFF.

This clonotype came up a few times. V gene TRBV7-2 combines with J gene TRBJ2-5; TRBD2 agrees at 7 bases. This CDR3 spans 15 amino acids. V gave up 3 bases and J gave up 7 bases; unmatched junction bases: 11. Looked up from germline, CDR1 is SGHTA and CDR2 is FQGNSA. The CDR3 DNA reads as TGTGCCAGCAGCTTTGTGGGGGGAGGGTTAGGGACCCAGTACTTC. It is translated as CASSFVGGGLGTQYF. Combining the CDR3 with reference TRBV7-2 and TRBJ2-5 gives the whole variable domain GAGVSQSPSNKVTEKGKDVELRCDPISGHTALYWYRQSLGQGLEFLIYFQGNSAPDKSGLPSDRFSAERTGGSVSTLTIQRTQQEDSAVYLCASSFVGGGLGTQYFGPGTRLLVL.

The genes are TRBV5-1 and TRBJ1-1; 9 bases fit TRBD1. The J segment lost 0 bases and the V segment lost 3 bases, leaving 3 bases of the junction unmatched. Germline V gene data show CDR1 as SGHRS and CDR2 as YFSETQ. The CDR3 covers 15 residues. The CDR3 region is CASSWTGAMNTEAFF. The CDR3 DNA is TGCGCCAGCAGCTGGACAGGGGCTATGAACACTGAAGCTTTCTTT.

This clonotype was recorded at least ten times. The V and J genes are TRBV6-5 and TRBJ2-2, with TRBD2 matching 7 bases. J gave up 4 bases and V 4 bases, and 6 bases lay outside the gene matches. The CDR3 runs 15 residues. CDR1 is MNHEY and CDR2 is SVGAGI in the germline V gene. Here the CDR3 reads CASSSTGGGTGELFF. CDR3 bases: TGTGCCAGCAGTTCAACTGGGGGGGGCACCGGGGAGCTGTTTTTT.

This clonotype was detected ten times or more. The V gene is TRBV4-2, the J gene TRBJ2-7; the match to TRBD1 covers 9 bases. There are 17 residues in the CDR3. Per the germline V gene, CDR1 is LGHNA and CDR2 is YNFKEQ. V trimming: 1 base; J trimming: 2 bases; junction bases outside the gene matches: 9. The CDR3 region is CASSQVSGQGGTYEQYF. In DNA form, the CDR3 reads TGTGCCAGCAGCCAAGTGTCGGGACAGGGAGGAACCTACGAGCAGTACTTC.

The chain carries TRBV29-1 and TRBJ2-1; possibly TRBD2 for D (5 bases). Germline values: CDR1 SQVTM, CDR2 ANQGSEA. The CDR3 contains 14 residues. The V gene lost 4 bases and the J gene lost 0 bases, with 10 bases spanning the gap. CDR3 DNA sequence: TGCAGCGTTGCGGCTAGCAGCTCCTACAATGAGCAGTTCTTC. Its translation: CSVAASSSYNEQFF.

The V gene is TRBV29-1, the J gene TRBJ1-1, with D unclear. The CDR3 consists of 14 residues. The germline gives CDR1 SQVTM, CDR2 ANQGSEA. The ends were cut back, 1 base at V and 2 bases at J, with 11 bases in the middle. The CDR3 sequence: CSVEVQALNTEAFF. CDR3 bases: TGCAGCGTTGAAGTGCAGGCGCTTAACACTGAAGCTTTCTTT. Filled out from reference TRBV29-1 and TRBJ1-1, the complete variable domain reads SAVISQKPSRDICQRGTSLTIQCQVDSQVTMMFWYRQQPGQSLTLIATANQGSEATYESGFVIDKFPISRPNLTFSTLTVSNMSPEDSSIYLCSVEVQALNTEAFFGQGTRLTVV.

The chain links TRBV7-2 to TRBJ1-6; D unresolved. The CDR3 runs to 16 residues. The ends were cut back, 4 bases at V and 0 bases at J, with 10 bases in the middle. Per germline, CDR1 SGHTA and CDR2 FQGNSA. Here the CDR3 reads CASSSPGSSYNSPLHF. For the CDR3, the DNA is TGTGCCAGCAGCTCCCCGGGTAGCTCCTATAATTCACCCCTCCACTTT.

The chain is built from TRBV6-4 and TRBJ1-6; D is ambiguous. The CDR3 runs 12 residues. The germline V gene encodes CDR1 MRHNA and CDR2 SNTAGT. Trimming cost V 0 bases and J 15 bases, with 9 bases left between them. This CDR3 reads CASSDSSVHLHF. The CDR3 nucleotides are TGTGCCAGCAGTGACTCGTCGGTACACCTCCACTTT.

This clonotype was found many times. The chain uses TRBV7-9 and TRBJ2-3, with 10 nucleotides matching TRBD2. Losses at the gene ends were 4 bases for V and 4 bases for J; bases not matched to a gene: 8. The CDR3 contains 16 residues. Per the germline V gene, CDR1 is SEHNR and CDR2 is FQNEAQ (reference sequence). The CDR3 DNA follows: TGTGCCAGCAGCTCGGCTATAGCGGGGGGCTCAGATACGCAGTATTTT. Residues: CASSSAIAGGSDTQYF. Filled out from reference TRBV7-9 and TRBJ2-3, the complete variable domain reads DTGVSQNPRHKITKRGQNVTFRCDPISEHNRLYWYRQTLGQGPEFLTYFQNEAQLEKSRLLSDRFSAERPKGSFSTLEIQRTEQGDSAMYLCASSSAIAGGSDTQYFGPGTRLTVL.

In its sample, this clonotype was seen a few times. DNA of the CDR3: TGTGCCAGCAGTTCCCTTCGCAGGCTGCCCTACGAGCAGTACGTC. It codes for CASSSLRRLPYEQYV. The chain carries TRBV28 and TRBJ2-7, with D unclear. With 4 bases removed from V and 2 bases from J, the gap between germline ends came to 15 bases. Germline assignment: CDR1 MDHEN and CDR2 SYDVKM. This CDR3 is built from 15 residues.